The rows below give T cell receptor beta chains drawn from one sample of a study of blood T cell repertoires in COVID-19. TCRdb's copy holds only in-frame clones and misses some; the assay was immunoSEQ multiplex PCR. The table records about 140,000 clones, around 78% of them present only once. Sample: peripheral blood. These TCRs come from an elderly woman with active or convalescent COVID-19. Each CDR3 is given with its conserved first and last residue. D genes are given only for firm matches. Only some rows state a clone size, as once, few, many or a class for expanded clones.

.,TRBD1,TRBJ2-7,TRBV27,15,TGTGCCAGCAGTTTAGGGACAGGGGCGTCCTACGAGCAGTACTTC,CASSLGTGASYEQYF
.,.,TRBJ2-4,TRBV9,15,TGTGCCAGCAGCGGTTCAACAGGGAGCAAAAACATTCAGTACTTC,CASSGSTGSKNIQYF
.,.,TRBJ1-3,TRBV9,15,TGTGCCAGCAGCGTAACCCCAGGGTCTGGAAACACCATATATTTT,CASSVTPGSGNTIYF
many,TRBD1,TRBJ1-1,TRBV7-9,14,TGTGCCAGCAGCTCGGGGACAGGGGGCCTTGAAGCTTTCTTT,CASSSGTGGLEAFF
once,TRBD1,TRBJ2-1,TRBV7-8,16,TGTGCCAGCAGCTTACTCCGGGACAGGCGCTACAATGAGCAGTTCTTC,CASSLLRDRRYNEQFF
.,TRBD2,TRBJ2-3,TRBV15,18,TGTGCCACCAGCAGAGATCGAAGGGAGCGGGGGGGTACTGATACGCAGTATTTT,CATSRDRRERGGTDTQYF
.,.,TRBJ1-4,TRBV28,18,TGTGCCAGCAGTTTCCTGGGGCGGGGGGAAAGAGTGGGTGAAAAACTGTTTTTT,CASSFLGRGERVGEKLFF
few,.,TRBJ1-2,TRBV28,14,TGTGCCAGCAGTTTATCCAGGGTTAACTATGGCTACACCTTC,CASSLSRVNYGYTF
.,.,TRBJ1-6,TRBV30,15,TGTGCCTGGAGTGTATCCGGGCAGGGAACTACACCCCTCCACTTT,CAWSVSGQGTTPLHF
.,TRBD2,TRBJ2-3,TRBV5-4,17,TGTGCCAGCAGCTTGACAGCGGGGGGGAAGGGCACAGATACGCAGTATTTT,CASSLTAGGKGTDTQYF
.,TRBD1,TRBJ1-1,TRBV7-9,14,TGTGCCAGCAGCACGCCACAGGGGTCCACTGAAGCTTTCTTT,CASSTPQGSTEAFF
.,.,TRBJ2-7,TRBV27,16,TGTGCCAGCAGTTTTTACGGGACACTAAAAACCTACGAGCAGTACTTC,CASSFYGTLKTYEQYF
.,.,TRBJ2-5,TRBV7-2,13,TGTGCCAGCAGCTCGGACTATGGGGAGACCCAGTACTTC,CASSSDYGETQYF
.,.,TRBJ2-7,TRBV5-4,14,TGTGCCAGCAGTCGCGGGGGCCTTACCTACGAGCAGTACTTC,CASSRGGLTYEQYF
.,.,TRBJ1-6,TRBV2,12,TGTGCCAGCCGGGGGTGGAATTCACCCCTCCACTTT,CASRGWNSPLHF